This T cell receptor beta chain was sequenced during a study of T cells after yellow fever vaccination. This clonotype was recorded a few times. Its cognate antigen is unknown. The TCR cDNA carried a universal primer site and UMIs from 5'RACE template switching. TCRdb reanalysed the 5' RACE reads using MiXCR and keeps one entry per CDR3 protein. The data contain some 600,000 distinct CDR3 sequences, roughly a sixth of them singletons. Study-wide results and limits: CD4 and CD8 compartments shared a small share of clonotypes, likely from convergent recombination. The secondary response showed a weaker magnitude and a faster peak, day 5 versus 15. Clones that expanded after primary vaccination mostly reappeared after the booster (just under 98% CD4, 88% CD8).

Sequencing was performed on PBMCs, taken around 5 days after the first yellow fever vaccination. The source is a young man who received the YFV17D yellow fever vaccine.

This CDR3 reads CASSHGAVRQETQYF. CDR3 DNA sequence: TGCGCCAGCAGTCATGGGGCAGTGAGACAAGAGACCCAGTACTTC. This chain connects TRBV23-1 to TRBJ2-5, with D tentatively TRBD1 (5 bases). TRBV23-1 is flagged as an ORF with uncertain function. The CDR3 spans 15 residues. V lost 3 bases, J lost 2 bases, and 13 bases lay in between.